This T cell receptor beta chain was recorded in a study of early T cells in non-severe SARS-CoV-2 infection. CDR3 length equals 17 residues. CDR1 is SGDLS, CDR2 YYNGEE, per germline. Trimming removed 0 bases from V and 2 bases from J, with 16 bases in between. This clonotype was seen many times. MiXCR was run by TCRdb on the 5' RACE reads, yielding one entry per CDR3 protein. This sample carries 40,000 to 60,000 distinct CDR3 sequences, 10% to 15% of them seen once, and the ten largest clones take around 9.1%. Input material: whole blood. V and J are TRBV9 and TRBJ2-3; a possible D gene is TRBD1 (5 bases). The clonotype was recovered from an adult who was a healthcare worker with PCR-confirmed SARS-CoV-2 infection or an uninfected control (not recorded which). CDR3 region: CASSVGKAGMSTDTQYF. CDR3 DNA: TGTGCCAGCAGCGTAGGAAAGGCAGGGATGTCCACAGATACGCAGTATTTT.